The source of this TCR beta chain is a study of naive and memory T cell subsets (TCRdb year 2017). Regarding the research as a whole: Sorted naive and memory T cell subsets from peripheral blood were analyzed in the study using a UMI-based, open-source pipeline for TCR alpha and beta sequencing. RNA was DNase-treated and reverse transcribed with TCR constant-region primers, mostly using SuperScript III. The functional CMV T cell responses agreed completely with IgG serology results.

The table lists this clonotype with many counts. Which antigen it targets is not known. No quality values exist for individual bases; no much larger clone is one base distant. TCR alpha and beta chain libraries were amplified separately from the second PCR step onward. To determine each donor's CMV status, fresh PBMCs were stimulated overnight with CMV viral lysate, and IFNgamma production from CD4+ T cells was then assessed. CD4 T cells were positively selected with Miltenyi beads, followed by positive selection of CD8 T cells from the CD4-negative fraction. Cells stained for CD3, CD4, CD8, CD45RA, CD27 and a live/dead dye were sorted on a BD Aria II into four subsets by CD45RA and CD27. Blood was obtained from a few healthy volunteers, and the blood from each volunteer was fractionated into CD4 and CD8 T cells and subsequently into four differentiation subsets. Roughly 0.11 L of peripheral blood was collected from each donor, and PBMC were isolated by Ficoll-Paque PLUS density-gradient centrifugation. Sorted cells were lysed in RLT buffer, and RNA was extracted with a Qiagen RNeasy kit and stored at -80°C.

CDR1 and CDR2 (SGHRS, YFSETQ) derive from the germline V gene. Counted from cysteine to phenylalanine, this CDR3 has 14 amino acids. This entry keeps only the CDR3 DNA: 42 bases, framed from base 1. Trimmed from V: 0 bases; trimmed from J: 5 bases; junction bases lacking a gene match: 1. The library relied on UMI-ligation and nested PCR. The beta constant-region primer consisted of an equimolar mixture of two oligonucleotides that together covered TRBC1 and TRBC2. A single-stranded oligonucleotide carrying the SP2 primer and a 12-nucleotide UMI was ligated to the 3' end of the cDNA by T4 RNA ligase 1. The ligated cDNA went through four rounds of PCR with nested alpha and beta constant-region primers together with the SP2 primer. Incubation of the ligation reaction lasted roughly 20-25 hours at 16 degrees C. To avoid over-amplification, PCR2 was usually performed as a SYBR Green qPCR and halted once a predetermined threshold was reached. Agencourt AMPure XP magnetic beads were used for all purifications after the first. Library amounts were measured by Qubit and library quality was assessed on a TapeStation, where the main peak was expected at around 650 bp. The pooled libraries were sequenced on an Illumina MiSeq using v2 2x251 paired-end kits, which usually yielded roughly 0.9-2 million reads per sample. Each sample library was pooled at about 4.4 nM, and about 5-7% PhiX was included to improve cluster recognition. In the source study's methods: Using tag matching that tolerated one base-pair mismatch, Decombinator assigned V and J genes to FASTQ reads that had been processed by Demultiplexor. By using UMIs, Collapsinator corrected both sequencing errors and the frequency errors caused by PCR heterogeneity. TCRs were translated and CDR3s were extracted from the conserved cysteine to the FGXG phenylalanine by CDR3Translator, with non-productive sequences being flagged. Repertoires were subsampled to equal numbers of UMI-defined TCRs before Gini, Shannon entropy and inverse Simpson indices were calculated. Power-law fits to clonotype abundance distributions were performed by maximum likelihood within the linear range. When run on a single naive CD8 sample, MIGEC and the pipeline yielded similar UMI counts, similar unique TCR numbers and similar clonal distributions. A set of some 7,600 CMV-associated CDR3 sequences, compiled from VDJdb and a published dataset, was used to search the repertoires. The public reads were quality trimmed at Q25 with fastp and then assembled into clones with MiXCR by TCRdb, keeping productive beta chains. Entries are consolidated by CDR3 protein sequence, retaining the most common genes and DNA. The V and J calls, along with clone size, are taken from TCRdb and not from the paper's own processing. The sample table holds 84,000 or so distinct CDR3 sequences, of which roughly 7.3% were seen once. The ten top clones hold around 1.6% of the sample.

Study-wide findings and limitations: The repertoire findings for the naive and memory subsets could not be validated against a ground truth, as none was available. TCR abundance followed a power law whose exponent differed between naive and memory subsets but was consistent across the three individuals. After error correction, over 90% of naive TCR sequences appeared only once, giving much steeper abundance distributions than memory subsets. RNA-based TCR counts may be influenced by expression changes linked to T cell activation and differentiation. Gini index rose and Shannon and inverse Simpson diversity fell from naive through CM, EM and EMRA in both CD4 and CD8 cells. Clonotypes were defined as single alpha or beta chain sequences, not paired alpha/beta receptors.

The TCR sequence derives from a human donor in good health. Specimen: central memory CD4+ T cells from blood. Sample cell subset or site, as interpreted from the label and publication: central memory, CD45RA- CD27+. The rearrangement joined TRBV5-1 to TRBJ1-1, and 10 junction bases match TRBD1. The bases are TGCGCCAGCAGCTTGGGGGACAGGGGTACTGAAGCTTTCTTT. This codes for CASSLGDRGTEAFF. Supplemented by the reference TRBV5-1 and TRBJ1-1 proteins around the CDR3, the complete variable domain is KAGVTQTPRYLIKTRGQQVTLSCSPISGHRSVSWYQQTPGQGLQFLFEYFSETQRNKGNFPGRFSGRQFSNSRSEMNVSTLELGDSALYLCASSLGDRGTEAFFGQGTRLTVV.